What follows are 20 T cell receptor beta chains derived from one specimen sequenced in a study of cytomegalovirus exposure and HLA in healthy donors. Produced via immunoSEQ multiplex PCR; TCRdb's table is partial and in-frame only. Of 100,000 to 120,000 clones in the sample, around 85% were seen once. Specimen: PBMCs. Receptor source: a woman aged 18-29 years in good health and CMV-seronegative.

The chain combines TRBV11-2 with TRBJ1-5; maybe TRBD1 (5 bases). Per the germline V gene, CDR1 is SGHAT and CDR2 is FQNNGV. The CDR3 covers 15 residues. Trimming pared 5 bases from V and 1 base from J, leaving 12 bases between. In DNA, the CDR3 is TGTGCCAGCAGCCGGGGGGAAGCGAGCAATCAGCCCCAGCATTTT. It codes for CASSRGEASNQPQHF.

The V call is TRBV14, the J call TRBJ2-7; 8 positions match TRBD1. This CDR3 is built from 12 residues. Trimming took 4 bases from V and 7 from J; bases not matched to a gene: 3. In germline, CDR1 is SGHDN, CDR2 FVKESK. CDR3 coding DNA: TGTGCCAGCAGCCTGACAGGGGTTGAGCAGTACTTC. As protein: CASSLTGVEQYF.

The chain has TRBV28 and TRBJ2-7; TRBD2 might be the D (5 bases). Trimming cost V 5 bases and J 0 bases, with 14 bases left between them. This CDR3 has 15 amino acids. Germline CDR1 and CDR2: MDHEN and SYDVKM. The CDR3 DNA follows: TGTGCCAGCAGTCCACAGACGGGGAGCTCCTACGAGCAGTACTTC. Translated: CASSPQTGSSYEQYF.

The DNA for the CDR3 is TGTGCCAGCACCGGGGTGAGCACTGAAGCTTTCTTT. Translated, it gives CASTGVSTEAFF. The chain recombines TRBV27 with TRBJ1-1, with D uncertain. CDR3 length: 12 residues. Germline lookup yields CDR1 MNHEY and CDR2 SMNVEV (reference sequence). Trimming stripped 7 bases from V and 4 bases from J, with 10 bases between.

This clone was found a few times. This sequence joins TRBV6-1 and TRBJ1-6; TRBD1 might be the D (6 bases). Trimming stripped 6 bases from V and 10 bases from J, with 16 bases between. The CDR3 covers 14 residues. CDR1 is MNHNS and CDR2 is SASEGT in the germline V gene. CDR3 protein: CASRGALRDSPLHF. In DNA, the CDR3 is TGTGCCAGCAGGGGGGCCCTTCGAGACTCACCCCTCCACTTT.

The chain uses TRBV30 and TRBJ2-3; 13 bases match TRBD2. Germline trimming cut 3 bases from V and 2 bases from J; bases unmatched to any gene: 11. The CDR3 length is 18 residues. Germline assignment: CDR1 GTSNPN and CDR2 SVGIG (reference sequence). The CDR3 sequence is CAWRGLAGSLLATDTQYF. CDR3 DNA sequence: TGTGCCTGGAGGGGACTAGCGGGGTCCCTCCTTGCCACAGATACGCAGTATTTT.

The chain carries TRBV4-1 and TRBJ2-5; TRBD1 is a possible D gene (5 bases). The CDR3 has 16 amino acids. V was pared by 6 bases and J by 7 bases, with 24 bases between. In germline, CDR1 is MGHRA, CDR2 YSYEKL. The CDR3 loop is CASRMTSGNPRLTQYF. DNA of the CDR3: TGCGCCAGCAGAATGACCTCAGGGAATCCAAGGCTGACCCAGTACTTC.

Written as DNA, the CDR3 is TGTGCCAGCAGCGGTCGAGGGCAGAACTACGAGCAGTACTTC. It yields the protein CASSGRGQNYEQYF. V is TRBV5-4 and J is TRBJ2-7; a weak D match, TRBD2 (5 bases). V was shortened by 4 bases and J by 3 bases, with 14 bases between the two germline ends. CDR1 is SGHNT and CDR2 is YYREEE in the germline V gene (reference sequence). The CDR3 covers 14 residues.

The V gene is TRBV19, the J gene TRBJ2-4; D is possibly TRBD1 (5 bases). V was cut by 4 bases and J by 7 bases, with 17 bases left in between. Germline V gene data show CDR1 as LNHDA and CDR2 as SQIVND (reference sequence). CDR3 size: 15 residues. The CDR3 DNA follows: TGTGCCAGTAGTACCACGGGTCTGGGGCGGAACATTCAGTACTTC. Amino acid sequence: CASSTTGLGRNIQYF.

V usage is TRBV9 and J usage is TRBJ1-2; 9 bases are a match to TRBD1. V lost 2 bases, J lost 8 bases, and 10 bases stayed unmatched. Germline-derived CDR1 and CDR2 are SGDLS and YYNGEE. This CDR3 has 15 residues. The CDR3 spells CASSVTGGNLGGYTF. Here the CDR3 DNA reads TGTGCCAGCAGCGTGACAGGGGGAAATCTGGGGGGCTACACCTTC. The full variable domain, completed using reference TRBV9 and TRBJ1-2, is DSGVTQTPKHLITATGQRVTLRCSPRSGDLSVYWYQQSLDQGLQFLIQYYNGEERAKGNILERFSAQQFPDLHSELNLSSLELGDSALYFCASSVTGGNLGGYTFGSGTRLTVV.

J is TRBJ2-7 and V is TRBV10-3; TRBD1 might be the D (7 bases). V shed 4 bases and J shed 6 bases, with 13 bases lying between them. This CDR3 region has 13 residues. CDR1 is ENHRY, CDR2 SYGVKD, per germline. The CDR3 coding sequence is TGTGCCATCAGTGGCGACAGGGAGGCCGAGCAGTACTTC. This sequence encodes CAISGDREAEQYF.

The genes are TRBV2 and TRBJ1-3, with a possible D match to TRBD1 (5 bases). This CDR3 spans 17 amino acids. The germline V and J ends were trimmed by 7 bases and 2 bases, with 21 bases remaining between them. The V gene's germline CDR1 is SNHLY and CDR2 FYNNEI. CDR3 sequence: CASKGMPGEETGNTIYF. In nucleotides, the CDR3 is TGTGCCAGCAAGGGGATGCCGGGGGAAGAGACTGGAAACACCATATATTTT.

The CDR3: CASSTRQGVAERANYGYTF. For the CDR3, the DNA is TGTGCCAGTAGCACCCGACAGGGTGTTGCTGAGAGAGCTAACTATGGCTACACCTTC. This chain connects TRBV19 to TRBJ1-2; 7 bases agree with TRBD1. The CDR3 has 19 amino acids. In germline, CDR1 is LNHDA, CDR2 SQIVND (reference sequence). V shed 6 bases, J shed 0 bases, and the junction held 19 bases outside the gene matches.

The V call is TRBV13, the J call TRBJ2-1; no firm D call. The V gene's germline CDR1 is PRHDT and CDR2 FYEKMQ (reference sequence). The CDR3 extends over 11 amino acids. Trimming took off 6 bases at V and 8 bases at J, with 8 bases between the two ends. DNA for the CDR3: TGTGCCAGCAGACCTGCGGATGAGCAGTTCTTC. Its protein product is CASRPADEQFF. Combining the CDR3 with reference TRBV13 and TRBJ2-1 gives the whole variable domain AAGVIQSPRHLIKEKRETATLKCYPIPRHDTVYWYQQGPGQDPQFLISFYEKMQSDKGSIPDRFSAQQFSDYHSELNMSSLELGDSALYFCASRPADEQFFGPGTRLTVL.

This sequence joins TRBV7-6 and TRBJ2-1, with TRBD2 as a possible D gene (6 bases). This CDR3 has 15 amino acids. The V end lost 4 bases, the J end lost 0 bases, and 10 bases lay between the germline ends. CDR1 is SGHVS, CDR2 FNYEAQ, per germline. Here the CDR3 reads CASSSQTSSYNEQFF. The DNA of the CDR3 is TGTGCCAGCAGCTCTCAGACTAGCTCCTACAATGAGCAGTTCTTC.

This clone has more than one count but fewer than ten. The chain recombines TRBV2 with TRBJ1-6; TRBD1 matches at 7 bases. Germline V gene data show CDR1 as SNHLY and CDR2 as FYNNEI. The CDR3 totals 15 residues. The ends lost 1 base at V and 11 bases at J; junction bases unmatched: 8. CDR3 region: CASSEDTGEIPPLHF. In DNA form, the CDR3 reads TGTGCCAGCAGTGAAGACACAGGGGAAATCCCACCCCTCCACTTT.

The chain is built from TRBV5-6 and TRBJ2-1, with TRBD1 matching over 9 bases. The V gene end was trimmed by 5 bases and the J gene end by 4 bases; junction bases not matched to a gene: 7. Germline CDR1 and CDR2: SGHDT and YYEEEE. This CDR3 spans 15 amino acids. CDR3 DNA: TGTGCCAGCAGGAACGGACAGGGGATATACAATGAGCAGTTCTTC. Protein sequence: CASRNGQGIYNEQFF. The variable domain in full, completed from reference TRBV5-6 and TRBJ2-1, reads DAGVTQSPTHLIKTRGQQVTLRCSPKSGHDTVSWYQQALGQGPQFIFQYYEEEERQRGNFPDRFSGHQFPNYSSELNVNALLLGDSALYLCASRNGQGIYNEQFFGPGTRLTVL.

The chain combines TRBV6-1 with TRBJ2-1; tentative D call: TRBD1 (5 bases). Trimming cost V 1 base and J 7 bases, with 8 bases left between them. The CDR3 totals 13 residues. In germline, CDR1 is MNHNS, CDR2 SASEGT. The CDR3 reads CASSEVGVNEQFF. The DNA of the CDR3 is TGTGCCAGCAGTGAAGTAGGGGTAAATGAGCAGTTCTTC.

The chain links TRBV4-2 to TRBJ2-5, with TRBD2 identical over 7 bases. J was trimmed by 7 bases and V by 0 bases; bases with no gene match: 8. The CDR3 is made up of 15 amino acids. In germline, CDR1 is LGHNA, CDR2 YNFKEQ. The CDR3 spells CASSQEGSGAGTQYF. In DNA form, the CDR3 reads TGTGCCAGCAGCCAAGAGGGGAGCGGGGCAGGGACCCAGTACTTC.

The J gene is TRBJ1-1, the V gene TRBV9, with D possibly being TRBD1 (6 bases). Trimming left V 4 bases short and J 2 bases short, with 12 bases between. The CDR3 is made up of 14 amino acids. Germline CDR1 SGDLS, CDR2 YYNGEE. CDR3 region: CASSPQGINTEAFF. The DNA of the CDR3 is TGTGCCAGCAGCCCCCAGGGGATTAACACTGAAGCTTTCTTT.